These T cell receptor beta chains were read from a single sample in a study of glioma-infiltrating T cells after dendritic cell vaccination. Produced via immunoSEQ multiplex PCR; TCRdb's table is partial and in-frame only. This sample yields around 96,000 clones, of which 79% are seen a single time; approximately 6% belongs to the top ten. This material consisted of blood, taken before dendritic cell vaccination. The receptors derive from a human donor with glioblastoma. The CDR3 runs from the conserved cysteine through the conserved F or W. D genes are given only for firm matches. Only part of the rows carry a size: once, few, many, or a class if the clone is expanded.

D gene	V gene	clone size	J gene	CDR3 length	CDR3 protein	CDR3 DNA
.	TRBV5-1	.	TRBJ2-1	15	CASSLVQGKDNEQFF	TGCGCCAGCAGCTTGGTTCAGGGTAAGGACAATGAGCAGTTCTTC
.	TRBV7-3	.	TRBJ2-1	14	CASSAGTAYNEQFF	TGTGCCAGCAGCGCCGGGACTGCCTACAATGAGCAGTTCTTC
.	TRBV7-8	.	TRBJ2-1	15	CASSSDWSSYNEQFF	TGTGCCAGCAGCTCAGACTGGAGCTCCTACAATGAGCAGTTCTTC
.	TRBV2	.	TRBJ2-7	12	CASRDYPYEQYF	TGTGCCAGCAGGGACTATCCCTACGAGCAGTACTTC
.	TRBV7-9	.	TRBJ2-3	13	CASSNNQGLAQYF	TGTGCCAGCAGCAACAACCAGGGATTGGCGCAGTATTTT
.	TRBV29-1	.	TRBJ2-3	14	CSVEVAGLGDTQYF	TGCAGCGTTGAGGTGGCGGGACTGGGAGATACGCAGTATTTT
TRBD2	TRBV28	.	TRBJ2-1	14	CASNELAEIHEQFF	TGTGCCAGCAATGAACTAGCGGAGATCCATGAGCAGTTCTTC
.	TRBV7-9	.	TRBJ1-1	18	CASSLITGGPRGSTEAFF	TGTGCCAGCAGCTTAATCACGGGCGGACCTCGAGGGAGCACTGAAGCTTTCTTT
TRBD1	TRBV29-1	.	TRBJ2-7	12	CSVSLQGNEQYF	TGCAGCGTCTCCTTACAGGGGAACGAGCAGTACTTC
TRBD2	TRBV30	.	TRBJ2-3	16	CAWSITLSGGTDTQYF	TGTGCCTGGAGTATAACCCTTAGCGGGGGCACAGATACGCAGTATTTT
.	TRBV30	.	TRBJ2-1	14	CAWGRGPSYNEQFF	TGTGCCTGGGGGCGGGGTCCGTCCTACAATGAGCAGTTCTTC
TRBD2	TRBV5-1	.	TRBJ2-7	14	CASSASGDLYEQYF	TGCGCCAGCAGCGCTAGCGGGGACCTCTACGAGCAGTACTTC
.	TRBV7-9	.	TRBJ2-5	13	CASHLSGWETQYF	TGTGCCAGCCACCTGAGCGGGTGGGAGACCCAGTACTTC
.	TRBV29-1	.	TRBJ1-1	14	CSVRRGTMNTEAFF	TGCAGCGTCCGCAGGGGCACTATGAACACTGAAGCTTTCTTT
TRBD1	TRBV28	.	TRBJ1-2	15	CASSSLGQGARGYTF	TGTGCCAGCAGTTCCTTGGGACAGGGGGCACGGGGCTACACCTTC
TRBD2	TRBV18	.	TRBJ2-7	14	CASSRSGVRDEQYF	TGTGCCAGCTCCCGTAGCGGGGTACGGGACGAGCAGTACTTC
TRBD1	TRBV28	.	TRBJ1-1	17	CASSVTGGGSWGTEAFF	TGTGCCAGCAGTGTTACAGGGGGCGGGTCGTGGGGCACTGAAGCTTTCTTT
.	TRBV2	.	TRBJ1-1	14	CASSVGEGNTEAFF	TGTGCCAGCAGTGTGGGGGAGGGGAACACTGAAGCTTTCTTT
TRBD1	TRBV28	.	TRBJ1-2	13	CASSPGGNYGYTF	TGTGCCAGCAGTCCAGGGGGGAACTATGGCTACACCTTC
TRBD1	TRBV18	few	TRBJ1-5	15	CASSPGTGSNQPQHF	TGTGCCAGCTCACCAGGGACAGGTTCTAATCAGCCCCAGCATTTT
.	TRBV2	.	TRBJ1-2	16	CARQGRYGGQNYGYTF	TGTGCCAGGCAGGGTCGATACGGCGGACAGAACTATGGCTACACCTTC
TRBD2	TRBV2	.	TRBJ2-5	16	CASNSMTSGPQETQYF	TGTGCCAGCAACTCAATGACTAGCGGGCCGCAAGAGACCCAGTACTTC
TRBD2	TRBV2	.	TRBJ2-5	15	CASSLLAGKQETQYF	TGTGCCAGCAGTTTACTAGCGGGGAAACAAGAGACCCAGTACTTC
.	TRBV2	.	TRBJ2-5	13	CASSVPGQETQYF	TGTGCCAGCAGTGTCCCGGGTCAAGAGACCCAGTACTTC
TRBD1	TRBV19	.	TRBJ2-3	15	CASSIRGQGTDTQYF	TGTGCCAGTAGTATAAGAGGACAGGGCACAGATACGCAGTATTTT
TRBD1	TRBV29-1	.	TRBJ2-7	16	CSVVSRDRGISYEQYF	TGCAGCGTTGTTAGCCGGGACAGGGGTATCTCCTACGAGCAGTACTTC
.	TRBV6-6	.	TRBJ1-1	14	CASTETGLNTEAFF	TGTGCCAGCACCGAGACAGGACTGAACACTGAAGCTTTCTTT
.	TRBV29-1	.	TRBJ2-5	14	CSVMPWAHQETQYF	TGCAGCGTTATGCCGTGGGCTCATCAAGAGACCCAGTACTTC
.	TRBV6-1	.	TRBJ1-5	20	CASSDSWAGFLSPSNQPQHF	TGTGCCAGCAGTGATTCTTGGGCAGGTTTCCTGTCCCCTAGCAATCAGCCCCAGCATTTT
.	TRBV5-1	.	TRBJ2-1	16	CASSLEEGTPSNEQFF	TGCGCCAGCAGCTTGGAAGAGGGCACTCCGTCCAATGAGCAGTTCTTC
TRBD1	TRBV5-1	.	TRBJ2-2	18	CASSSGTGGAASAGELFF	TGCGCCAGCAGCTCCGGGACAGGGGGGGCAGCGAGCGCCGGGGAGCTGTTTTTT
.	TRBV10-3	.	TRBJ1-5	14	CAISEGVSNQPQHF	TGTGCCATCTCTGAAGGGGTTAGCAATCAGCCCCAGCATTTT
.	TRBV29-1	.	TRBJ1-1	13	CSLLTLGGTEAFF	TGCAGCTTACTGACACTGGGGGGAACTGAAGCTTTCTTT
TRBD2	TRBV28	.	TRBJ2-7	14	CASSSHSGDYEQYF	TGTGCCAGCAGTTCACATAGCGGGGACTACGAGCAGTACTTC